These T cell receptor beta chains were read from a single sample in a study of T cell responses to AZD1222 COVID-19 vaccine. Repertoires were generated with immunoSEQ multiplex PCR, while TCRdb's copy carries only in-frame clones and drops some. The table has more than 150,000 clones, roughly 94% seen once. Source: peripheral blood, taken 28 days after the second AZD1222 dose. Every receptor here comes from an adult who received the AZD1222 COVID-19 vaccine. Each CDR3 is given with its conserved first and last residue. The D gene is left open where the match is weak. Size tells how often a clone was seen (once, few, many) or the class of an expanded clone, and some rows leave it out.

D gene: TRBD2
V gene: TRBV19
clone size: -
J gene: TRBJ2-1
CDR3 DNA: TGTGCCAGTAGTGGCCCGCCATCCGGACTAGCGTTCCTCTTC
CDR3 protein: CASSGPPSGLAFLF

D gene: -
V gene: TRBV7-2
clone size: -
J gene: TRBJ1-5
CDR3 DNA: TGTGCCAGCAGCTTAGGCTGGCCGAATCAGCCCCAGCATTTT
CDR3 protein: CASSLGWPNQPQHF

D gene: -
V gene: TRBV10-2
clone size: once
J gene: TRBJ2-7
CDR3 DNA: TGCGCCAGCAGCAGGGTCCCCTACGAGCAGTACTTC
CDR3 protein: CASSRVPYEQYF

D gene: -
V gene: TRBV15
clone size: once
J gene: TRBJ2-7
CDR3 DNA: TGTGCCACCAGCAGAGACAGGGGCTACGAGCAGTACTTC
CDR3 protein: CATSRDRGYEQYF

D gene: TRBD2
V gene: TRBV30
clone size: -
J gene: TRBJ2-2
CDR3 DNA: TGTGCCTCTTCCTCGAGACTAGCGGCGAACACCGGGGAGCTGTTTTTT
CDR3 protein: CASSSRLAANTGELFF

D gene: -
V gene: TRBV6-5
clone size: once
J gene: TRBJ1-2
CDR3 DNA: TGTGCCAGCAGTTCTACAGGGTCGTATGGCTACACCTTC
CDR3 protein: CASSSTGSYGYTF

D gene: -
V gene: TRBV28
clone size: -
J gene: TRBJ1-4
CDR3 DNA: TGTGCCAGCATGGGGGCGGGTAGAGGGGAACTGTTTTTT
CDR3 protein: CASMGAGRGELFF

D gene: -
V gene: TRBV5-1
clone size: -
J gene: TRBJ2-7
CDR3 DNA: TGCGCCAGCAGCCTCGGCACAGGGATCGGTGGGTCCTACGAGCAGTACTTC
CDR3 protein: CASSLGTGIGGSYEQYF

D gene: -
V gene: TRBV30
clone size: -
J gene: TRBJ1-1
CDR3 DNA: TGTGCCTGGAGTGTACTACGGGCTGAAGCTTTCTTT
CDR3 protein: CAWSVLRAEAFF

D gene: -
V gene: TRBV18
clone size: -
J gene: TRBJ1-4
CDR3 DNA: TGTGCCAGCTCACCACACGTTGGTGAAAAACTGTTTTTT
CDR3 protein: CASSPHVGEKLFF

D gene: -
V gene: TRBV5-1
clone size: once
J gene: TRBJ2-1
CDR3 DNA: TGCGCCAGCAGCTTGGTCCCACTACCATTGGCAGGGAATGAGCAGTTCTTC
CDR3 protein: CASSLVPLPLAGNEQFF

D gene: -
V gene: TRBV2
clone size: -
J gene: TRBJ2-4
CDR3 DNA: TGTGCCAGCCACAGGGAAAGGGCCAAAAACATTCAGTACTTC
CDR3 protein: CASHRERAKNIQYF

D gene: -
V gene: TRBV9
clone size: -
J gene: TRBJ2-6
CDR3 DNA: TGTGCCAGCAGCGTAGCCCCACAGGCAAACTCTGGGGCCAACGTCCTGACTTTC
CDR3 protein: CASSVAPQANSGANVLTF

D gene: -
V gene: TRBV19
clone size: -
J gene: TRBJ1-1
CDR3 DNA: TGTGCCAGTAGTCAAAGGGGCTCCCTTGAGGCTTTCTTT
CDR3 protein: CASSQRGSLEAFF

D gene: TRBD2
V gene: TRBV12-5
clone size: -
J gene: TRBJ2-1
CDR3 DNA: TGTGCTAGTGGCCTCGACTCGGGGGGCTACAATGAGCAGTTCTTC
CDR3 protein: CASGLDSGGYNEQFF

D gene: -
V gene: TRBV24-1
clone size: -
J gene: TRBJ1-3
CDR3 DNA: TGTGCCACCAGTGATTTGAGAAACACCATATATTTT
CDR3 protein: CATSDLRNTIYF

D gene: -
V gene: TRBV7-9
clone size: once
J gene: TRBJ1-1
CDR3 DNA: TGTGCCAGCAGTTCCCCGGGTGGGGACACTGAAGCTTTCTTT
CDR3 protein: CASSSPGGDTEAFF

D gene: -
V gene: TRBV7-8
clone size: -
J gene: TRBJ1-3
CDR3 DNA: TGTGCCAGCAGCGAGCCTGGCTCTGGAAACACCATATATTTT
CDR3 protein: CASSEPGSGNTIYF

D gene: -
V gene: TRBV28
clone size: -
J gene: TRBJ2-6
CDR3 DNA: TGTGCCAGCAGTTCATACATCTTAAACTCTGGGGCCAACGTCCTGACTTTC
CDR3 protein: CASSSYILNSGANVLTF

D gene: TRBD1
V gene: TRBV6-9
clone size: -
J gene: TRBJ1-1
CDR3 DNA: TGTGCCAGCAGTTTTATGGGACAGCCGAACACTGAAGCTTTCTTT
CDR3 protein: CASSFMGQPNTEAFF

D gene: TRBD1
V gene: TRBV18
clone size: -
J gene: TRBJ1-5
CDR3 DNA: TGTGCCAGCTCACAGACGCCGGGACAGGACAATAGCAATCAGCCCCAGCATTTT
CDR3 protein: CASSQTPGQDNSNQPQHF

D gene: -
V gene: TRBV6-6
clone size: once
J gene: TRBJ2-7
CDR3 DNA: TGTGCCAGCAGTCTCGGGGCTAACTCCTACGAGCAGTACTTC
CDR3 protein: CASSLGANSYEQYF

D gene: TRBD2
V gene: TRBV5-1
clone size: -
J gene: TRBJ2-7
CDR3 DNA: TGCGCCAGCAGCCCCCAAGCGGGGGGCGGAAACTACGAGCAGTACTTC
CDR3 protein: CASSPQAGGGNYEQYF

D gene: -
V gene: TRBV7-2
clone size: -
J gene: TRBJ2-2
CDR3 DNA: TGTGCCAGCAGCCTAACCGGGGAGCTGTTTTTT
CDR3 protein: CASSLTGELFF

D gene: TRBD2
V gene: TRBV12-5
clone size: -
J gene: TRBJ2-1
CDR3 DNA: TGTGCTAGTGGTTTGGTGGGGACTAGCCCCAATGAGCAGTTCTTC
CDR3 protein: CASGLVGTSPNEQFF

D gene: -
V gene: TRBV11-2
clone size: -
J gene: TRBJ1-2
CDR3 DNA: TGTGCCAGCAGCTTAGGGGGTGTCAACGGCTACACCTTC
CDR3 protein: CASSLGGVNGYTF

D gene: TRBD1
V gene: TRBV2
clone size: -
J gene: TRBJ1-2
CDR3 DNA: TGTGCCATATTGATTAGGGACAGGGACGAGTATGGCTACACCTTC
CDR3 protein: CAILIRDRDEYGYTF

D gene: -
V gene: TRBV14
clone size: -
J gene: TRBJ1-2
CDR3 DNA: TGTGCCAGCAGCCAAGATTTGGTCCGTGGCTACACCTTC
CDR3 protein: CASSQDLVRGYTF

D gene: TRBD2
V gene: TRBV28
clone size: -
J gene: TRBJ2-3
CDR3 DNA: TGTGCCAGCAGTTCCCCGGGACTAGCGGGAGTAAAGTATTTT
CDR3 protein: CASSSPGLAGVKYF

D gene: -
V gene: TRBV7-2
clone size: -
J gene: TRBJ2-2
CDR3 DNA: TGTGCCAGCAGCTTAGGACAGCTCCGGAACACCGGGGAGCTGTTTTTT
CDR3 protein: CASSLGQLRNTGELFF

D gene: -
V gene: TRBV7-9
clone size: -
J gene: TRBJ2-2
CDR3 DNA: TGTGCCAGCAGCTTAGGACAGCTCACCGGGGAGCTGTTTTTT
CDR3 protein: CASSLGQLTGELFF

D gene: -
V gene: TRBV18
clone size: -
J gene: TRBJ2-1
CDR3 DNA: TGTGCCAGCTCATCCATAGCAGGGAATTCCTACAATGAGCAGTTCTTC
CDR3 protein: CASSSIAGNSYNEQFF

D gene: -
V gene: TRBV6-5
clone size: -
J gene: TRBJ1-1
CDR3 DNA: TGTGCCAGCAGGACACAGAACACTGAAGCTTTCTTT
CDR3 protein: CASRTQNTEAFF

D gene: -
V gene: TRBV19
clone size: -
J gene: TRBJ1-2
CDR3 DNA: TGTGCCAGTAGTATCCGCGACAGTCCTGGTGGCTACACCTTC
CDR3 protein: CASSIRDSPGGYTF

D gene: -
V gene: TRBV12-3/TRBV12-4
clone size: -
J gene: TRBJ1-4
CDR3 DNA: TGTGCCAGCAGTTTAGCGTTGGGCTTAGAACTGTTTTTT
CDR3 protein: CASSLALGLELFF

D gene: -
V gene: TRBV5-1
clone size: -
J gene: TRBJ2-3
CDR3 DNA: TGCGCCAGCAGCTTGGAGGTAACATCGAATGTGGATACGCAGTATTTT
CDR3 protein: CASSLEVTSNVDTQYF